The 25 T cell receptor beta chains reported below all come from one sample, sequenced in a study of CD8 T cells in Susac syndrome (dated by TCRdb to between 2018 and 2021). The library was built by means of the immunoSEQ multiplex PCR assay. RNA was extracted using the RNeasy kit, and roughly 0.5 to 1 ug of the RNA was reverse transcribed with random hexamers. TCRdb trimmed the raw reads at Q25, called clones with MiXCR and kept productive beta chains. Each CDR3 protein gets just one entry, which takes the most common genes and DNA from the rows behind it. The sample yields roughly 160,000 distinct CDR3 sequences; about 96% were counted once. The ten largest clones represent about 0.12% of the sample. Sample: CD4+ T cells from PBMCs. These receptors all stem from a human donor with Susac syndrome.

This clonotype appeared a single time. CDR3 bases: TGTGTCAGACAGGAGAAAGAGACCCAGTACTTC. This codes for CVRQEKETQYF. The rearrangement uses TRBV30 and TRBJ2-5, with a possible D match to TRBD1 (6 bases). CDR1 is GTSNPN and CDR2 is SVGIG in the germline V gene (reference sequence). The CDR3 has 11 amino acids. The full variable domain, with the rest looked up from reference TRBV30 and TRBJ2-5, is SQTIHQWPATLVQPVGSPLSLECTVEGTSNPNLYWYRQAAGRGLQLLFYSVGIGQISSEVPQNLSASRPQDRQFILSSKKLLLSDSGFYLCVRQEKETQYFGPGTRLLVL.

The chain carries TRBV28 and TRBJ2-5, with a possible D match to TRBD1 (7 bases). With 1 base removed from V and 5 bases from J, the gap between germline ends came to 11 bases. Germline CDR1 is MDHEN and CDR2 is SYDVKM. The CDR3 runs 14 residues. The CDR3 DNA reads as TGTGCCAGCAGTTTATCACAGGGGAGGGAGACCCAGTACTTC. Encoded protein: CASSLSQGRETQYF.

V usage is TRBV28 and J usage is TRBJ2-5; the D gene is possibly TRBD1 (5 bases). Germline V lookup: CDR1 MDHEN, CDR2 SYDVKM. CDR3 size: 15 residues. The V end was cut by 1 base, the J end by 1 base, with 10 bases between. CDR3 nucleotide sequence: TGTGCCAGCAGTTTATTCAATCAGGGCCAAGAGACCCAGTACTTC. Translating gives CASSLFNQGQETQYF.

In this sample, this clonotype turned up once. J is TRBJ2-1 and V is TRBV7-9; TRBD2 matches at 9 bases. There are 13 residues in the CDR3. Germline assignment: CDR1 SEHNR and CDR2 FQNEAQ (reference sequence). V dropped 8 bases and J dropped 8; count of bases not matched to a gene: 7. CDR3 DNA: TGTGCCAGCCATAGGCGGGGGGGCTATGAGCAGTTCTTC. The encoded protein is CASHRRGGYEQFF.

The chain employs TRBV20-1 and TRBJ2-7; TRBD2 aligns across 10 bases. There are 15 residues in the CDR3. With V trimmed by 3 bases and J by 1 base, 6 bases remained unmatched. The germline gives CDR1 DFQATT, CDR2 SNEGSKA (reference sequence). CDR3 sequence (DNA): TGCAGTGCTAGCCCCACTAGCGGGACGTCCTACGAGCAGTACTTC. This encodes CSASPTSGTSYEQYF.

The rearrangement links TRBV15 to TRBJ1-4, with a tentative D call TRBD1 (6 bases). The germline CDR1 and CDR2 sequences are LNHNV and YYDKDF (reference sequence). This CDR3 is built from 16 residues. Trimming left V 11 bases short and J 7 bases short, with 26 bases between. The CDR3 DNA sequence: TGTGCCTCCCTTCCTATGCGGGGGGCGGGAGTTGAAAAACTGTTTTTT. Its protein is CASLPMRGAGVEKLFF.

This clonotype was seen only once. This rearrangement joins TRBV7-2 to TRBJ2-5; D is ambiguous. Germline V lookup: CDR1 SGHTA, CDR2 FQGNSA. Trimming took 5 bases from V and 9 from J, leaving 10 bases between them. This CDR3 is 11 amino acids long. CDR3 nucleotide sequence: TGTGCCAGCAGCCCCGCCCAGTCCCAGTACTTC. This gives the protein CASSPAQSQYF.

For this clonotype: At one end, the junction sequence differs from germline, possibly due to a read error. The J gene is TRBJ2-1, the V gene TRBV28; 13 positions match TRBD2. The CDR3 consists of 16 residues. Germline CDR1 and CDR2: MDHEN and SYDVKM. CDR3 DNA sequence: TGTGCCAGCAATTTAATGGGACTAGCGGGAAACAATGAGCAGTTCTTC. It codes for CASNLMGLAGNNEQFF. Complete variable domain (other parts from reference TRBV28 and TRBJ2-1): DVKVTQSSRYLVKRTGEKVFLECVQDMDHENMFWYRQDPGLGLRLIYFSYDVKMKEKGDIPEGYSVSREKKERFSLILESASTNQTSMYLCASNLMGLAGNNEQFFGPGTRLTVL.

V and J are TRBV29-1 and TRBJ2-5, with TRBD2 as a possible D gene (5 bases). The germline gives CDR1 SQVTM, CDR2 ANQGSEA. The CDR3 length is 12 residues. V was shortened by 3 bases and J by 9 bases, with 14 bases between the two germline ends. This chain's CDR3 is CSVESIARSQYF. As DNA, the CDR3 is TGCAGCGTTGAGTCGATAGCGAGGTCCCAGTACTTC.

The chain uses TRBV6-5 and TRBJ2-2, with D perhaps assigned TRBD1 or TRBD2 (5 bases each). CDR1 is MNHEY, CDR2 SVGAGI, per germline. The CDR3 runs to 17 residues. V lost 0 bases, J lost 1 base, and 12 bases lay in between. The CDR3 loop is CASSYSMRGKNTGELFF. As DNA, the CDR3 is TGTGCCAGCAGTTACTCGATGAGGGGCAAGAACACCGGGGAGCTGTTTTTT.

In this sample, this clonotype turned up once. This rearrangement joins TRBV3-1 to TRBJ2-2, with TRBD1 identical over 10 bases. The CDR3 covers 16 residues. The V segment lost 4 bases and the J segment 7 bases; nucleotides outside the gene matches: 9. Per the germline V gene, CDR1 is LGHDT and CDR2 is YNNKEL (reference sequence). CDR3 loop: CASSPNSTGGRGELFF. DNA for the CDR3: TGTGCCAGCAGCCCAAACTCGACAGGGGGCCGCGGGGAGCTGTTTTTT. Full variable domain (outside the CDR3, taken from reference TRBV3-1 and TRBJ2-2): DTAVSQTPKYLVTQMGNDKSIKCEQNLGHDTMYWYKQDSKKFLKIMFSYNNKELIINETVPNRFSPKSPDKAHLNLHINSLELGDSAVYFCASSPNSTGGRGELFFGEGSRLTVL.

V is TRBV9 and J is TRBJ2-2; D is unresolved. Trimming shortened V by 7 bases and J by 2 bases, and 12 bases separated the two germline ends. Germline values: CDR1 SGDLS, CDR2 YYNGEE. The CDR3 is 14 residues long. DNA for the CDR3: TGTGCCAGCCGACCCGATTTAAACACCGGGGAGCTGTTTTTT. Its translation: CASRPDLNTGELFF.

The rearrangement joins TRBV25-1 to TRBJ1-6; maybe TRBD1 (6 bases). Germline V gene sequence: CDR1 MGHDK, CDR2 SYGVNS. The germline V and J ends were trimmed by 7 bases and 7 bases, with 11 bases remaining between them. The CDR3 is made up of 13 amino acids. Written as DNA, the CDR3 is TGTGCCAGCAACTACAGGGCCAATTCACCCCTCCACTTT. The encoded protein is CASNYRANSPLHF. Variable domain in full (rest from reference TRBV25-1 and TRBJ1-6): EADIYQTPRYLVIGTGKKITLECSQTMGHDKMYWYQQDPGMELHLIHYSYGVNSTEKGDLSSESTVSRIRTEHFPLTLESARPSHTSQYLCASNYRANSPLHFGNGTRLTVT.

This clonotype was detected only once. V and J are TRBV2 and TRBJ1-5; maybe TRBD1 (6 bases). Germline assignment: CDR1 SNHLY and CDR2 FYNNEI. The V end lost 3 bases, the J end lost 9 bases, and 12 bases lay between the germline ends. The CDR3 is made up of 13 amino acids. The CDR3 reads CASSDRGARPQHF. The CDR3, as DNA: TGTGCCAGCAGTGACAGGGGTGCTCGGCCCCAGCATTTT.

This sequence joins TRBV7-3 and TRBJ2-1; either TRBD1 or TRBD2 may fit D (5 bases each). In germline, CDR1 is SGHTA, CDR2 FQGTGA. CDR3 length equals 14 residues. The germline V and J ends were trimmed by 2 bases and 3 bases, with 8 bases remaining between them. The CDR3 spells CASSLGGYYNEQFF. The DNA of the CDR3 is TGTGCCAGCAGCTTAGGGGGTTACTACAATGAGCAGTTCTTC.

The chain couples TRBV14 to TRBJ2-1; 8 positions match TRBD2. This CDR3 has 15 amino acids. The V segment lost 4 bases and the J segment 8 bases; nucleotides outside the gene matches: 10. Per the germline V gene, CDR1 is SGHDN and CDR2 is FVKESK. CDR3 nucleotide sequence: TGTGCCAGCAGCCCCCTTTCGGGAGGGCCTTATGAGCAGTTCTTC. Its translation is CASSPLSGGPYEQFF.

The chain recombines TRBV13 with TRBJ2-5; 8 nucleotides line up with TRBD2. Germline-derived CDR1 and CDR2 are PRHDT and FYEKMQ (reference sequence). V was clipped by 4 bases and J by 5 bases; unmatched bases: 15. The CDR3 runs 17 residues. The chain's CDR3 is CASSSYATSGDRETQYF. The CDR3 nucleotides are TGTGCCAGCAGCTCATATGCCACTAGCGGCGATCGGGAGACCCAGTACTTC.

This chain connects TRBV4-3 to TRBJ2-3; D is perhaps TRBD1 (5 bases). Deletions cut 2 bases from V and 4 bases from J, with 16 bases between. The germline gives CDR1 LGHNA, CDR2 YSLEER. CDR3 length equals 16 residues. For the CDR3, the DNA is TGCGCCAGCAGCCAAATTCGGGCGAAAGGGGCAGATACGCAGTATTTT. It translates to CASSQIRAKGADTQYF.

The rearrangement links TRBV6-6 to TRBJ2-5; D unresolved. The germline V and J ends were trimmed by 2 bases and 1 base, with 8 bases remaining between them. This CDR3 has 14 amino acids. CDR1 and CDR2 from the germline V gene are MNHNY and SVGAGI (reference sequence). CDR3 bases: TGTGCCAGCAGTTACCTCGGCAGCCAAGAGACCCAGTACTTC. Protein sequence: CASSYLGSQETQYF.

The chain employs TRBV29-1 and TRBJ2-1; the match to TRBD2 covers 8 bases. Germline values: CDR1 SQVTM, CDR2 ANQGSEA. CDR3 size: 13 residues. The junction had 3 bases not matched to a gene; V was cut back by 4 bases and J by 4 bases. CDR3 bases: TGCAGCGTTGGTAGCGGGGTGTACAATGAGCAGTTCTTC. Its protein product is CSVGSGVYNEQFF.

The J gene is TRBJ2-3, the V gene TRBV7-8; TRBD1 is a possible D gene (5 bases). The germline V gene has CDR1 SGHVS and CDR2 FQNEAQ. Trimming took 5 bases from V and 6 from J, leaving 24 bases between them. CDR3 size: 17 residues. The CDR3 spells CASSKRVAGNTKDTQYF. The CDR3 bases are TGTGCCAGCAGCAAACGGGTTGCAGGGAATACGAAGGATACGCAGTATTTT.

CDR3 sequence reads: CASSSLSSPNYGYTF. The CDR3 coding sequence is TGTGCCAGCAGTTCACTTAGCTCCCCAAACTATGGCTACACCTTC. The chain is built from TRBV12-3 or TRBV12-4 and TRBJ1-2, with no clear D. The CDR3 covers 15 residues. The V end was cut by 4 bases, the J end by 2 bases, with 14 bases between.

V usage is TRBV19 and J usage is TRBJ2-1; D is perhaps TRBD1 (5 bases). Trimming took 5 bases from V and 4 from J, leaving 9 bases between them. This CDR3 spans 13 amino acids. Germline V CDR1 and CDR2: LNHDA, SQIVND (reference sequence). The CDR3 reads CASSPPGYNEQFF. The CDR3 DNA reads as TGTGCCAGTAGTCCCCCAGGGTACAATGAGCAGTTCTTC.

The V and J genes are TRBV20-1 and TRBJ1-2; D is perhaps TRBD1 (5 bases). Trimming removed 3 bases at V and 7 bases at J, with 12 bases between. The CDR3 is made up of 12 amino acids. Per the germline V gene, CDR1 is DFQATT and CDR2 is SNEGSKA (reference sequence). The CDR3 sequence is CSASADGGGYTF. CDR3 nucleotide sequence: TGCAGTGCTAGTGCCGACGGGGGTGGCTACACCTTC.

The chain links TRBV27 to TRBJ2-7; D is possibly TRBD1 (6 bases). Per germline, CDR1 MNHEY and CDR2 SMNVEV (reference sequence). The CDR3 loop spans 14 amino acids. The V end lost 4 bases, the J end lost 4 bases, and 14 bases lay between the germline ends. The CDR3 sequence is CASSSQTGKYEQYV. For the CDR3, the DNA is TGTGCCAGCAGTTCCCAAACAGGGAAATACGAGCAGTACGTC.